This T cell receptor (beta chain) is drawn from a study of T cell responses to AZD1222 COVID-19 vaccine (dated by TCRdb to about 2021). At the level of the whole study: TCR sequencing covered more than 230 trial participants: 207 given two doses of AZD1222 and approximately 26 given two doses of MenACWY control vaccine. Trial participants were enrolled by age into 18-55, 56-69 and 70-plus year subgroups, with about 150, 27 and 61 TCR-sequenced participants respectively. What the work shows at the level of the full study, not this receptor alone: In the small 56-69-year group, the increase in depth fell short of significance, most likely because of low power. Nearly half of unique spike-specific TCRs reportedly recognized epitopes outside regions mutated in the B.1.351 and B.1.1.7 variants. Because no day 14 peak-response samples were available, repertoires were characterized only after the peak T cell response. Spike-specific TCR breadth and depth rose significantly after two AZD1222 doses compared with day 0 and with MenACWY recipients. Conclusions about previously exposed vaccinees were limited because only a handful of AZD1222 recipients were SARS-CoV-2 seropositive at baseline. Participants were mostly white British and included more females than males, and it was suggested by the authors that clonal diversity may have been underestimated. The vaccine-associated CD4 TCRs covered the entire spike protein, and the dominant responses fell in regions 160-218 and 743-854.

The CDR3 regions of human TCRbeta chains were analyzed by immunosequencing. The paper's processing steps were these. Repertoire TCRs were checked for matches against a reference library of SARS-CoV-2-specific TCRs that had been generated using the MIRA antigen-specificity platform. Breadth meant the fraction of unique TCRs that were SARS-CoV-2-associated, whereas depth meant the fraction of total T cells that were SARS-CoV-2-associated. Each spike-specific TCR was assigned to its reactive spike region and to a CD4 or CD8 class using the MIRA data. Log10-transformed breadth and depth values were compared by one-way ANOVA with Sidak's multiple comparisons tests. Drawn from immuneACCESS, this table holds only the in-frame rearrangements with V and J called that TCRdb kept. Clones are partly lost; checked studies trace under half to an unresolved V gene and leave the rest unexplained. V, J and clone size are those of that table, while D and trimming were read from the DNA. The sample contains 150,000 to 200,000 clones, roughly nine tenths of them found a single time. Less than 1.5% of the sample goes to the ten largest clones.

Of note for this clone: The antigen it recognizes is unknown. Base qualities are not provided; no much larger clone lies one nucleotide away.

The time point label on this specimen signifies: about 28 days (+/-7) after the second vaccine dose. AZD1222 recipients with second doses at about 4 weeks or about 12 weeks were pooled, because spike-specific TCR depth and breadth did not differ between schedules. Vaccinee samples came from UK trials COV001 and COV002, including a single-blind randomized controlled phase 2/3 trial of AZD1222 (ChAdOx1 nCoV-19) in healthy adults. For TCRbeta chain sequencing, PBMC samples were collected from trial participants at day 0 and at day 28 after the second dose. This TCR was sampled from an adult who received the AZD1222 COVID-19 vaccine. Here the sequenced sample was peripheral blood, taken 28 days after the second AZD1222 dose.

CDR3 reads: CASSQGTVPDTQYF. The DNA sequence follows: TGCGCCAGCAGCCAAGGGACGGTCCCCGATACGCAGTATTTT. Here the chain combines TRBV4-3 and TRBJ2-3, with no confident D gene call. According to the germline V gene, CDR1 reads LGHNA and CDR2 reads YSLEER. Taken from cysteine to phenylalanine, the CDR3 has 14 residues. The only DNA kept is the CDR3, 42 bases in frame from the first base. The junction shows trimming of 1 base on V and 6 bases on J, plus 11 bases between the germline ends.